The source of this T cell receptor beta chain is a study of CD8 T cells in ankylosing spondylitis (dated by TCRdb to 2017 to 2019). Background for the entire study: The study set out to find disease-linked TCR variants by profiling T cell receptor beta repertoires in ankylosing spondylitis patients and healthy donors. Samples of peripheral blood were taken, and for ankylosing spondylitis patients, synovial fluid was collected as well. The whole study cohort included under 140 healthy donors and about two dozen ankylosing spondylitis patients. General study outcomes and caveats: The disease-linked clones had a CD8+ phenotype and were found at relatively low frequencies in peripheral blood. Some motif variants had previously been reported in the synovial fluid and blood of reactive arthritis patients, which suggests shared mechanisms of disease initiation. The disease-linked clones were reported as significantly enriched in matched synovial fluid samples from ankylosing spondylitis patients. Blood from ankylosing spondylitis patients appeared to be characterized by a TCR beta motif composed of several highly homologous amino acid variants.

In regard to this clonotype: The specificity of this receptor is unknown. Base-call qualities are not available, and no considerably larger clone is one nucleotide away.

CDR3 length: 14 amino acids, cysteine to phenylalanine. The read is trimmed to its CDR3 DNA, 42 bases read in frame from base 1. Here V drops 5 bases and J drops 2 bases, and the junction holds 7 bases not matched to any gene. Based on the germline V gene (reference sequence), the CDR1 and CDR2 sequences are DFQATT and SNEGSKA. Data came from an Illumina HiSeq 2500. TCR beta libraries were prepared by quantitative 5'-RACE with molecular barcodes. On the authors' methods: Disease-linked TCR variants were identified with a new computational method built on a probabilistic model of VDJ rearrangement. TCRdb reprocessed the public reads (quality trimming at Q25 with fastp, clone calling with MiXCR) and kept in-frame beta chains. Records with the same CDR3 protein are collapsed into one entry carrying the most frequent genes and DNA. The V and J calls reflect TCRdb's pipeline rather than the authors' work. Across this sample there are a few hundred thousand distinct CDR3 sequences, with roughly 8% seen only once. The ten largest clonotypes hold roughly 15% of the sample.

Input material: blood, either unsorted or a sorted T cell fraction (not recorded which). The rearranged segments are TRBV20-1 and TRBJ2-7; a stretch of 9 junction bases matches TRBD1. The sequence came from a male donor with ankylosing spondylitis. The nucleotide sequence is given as TGCAGTGCTTCCCGGGACAGGGCCGCCTACGAGCAGTACTTC. Translated, this gives CSASRDRAAYEQYF.